This T cell receptor (beta chain) originates from a study of cytomegalovirus exposure and HLA in healthy donors. Broader study findings: Researchers catalogued approximately 170 TCR beta chains as cytomegalovirus-associated.

The CDR3 totals 15 residues. The germline V and J ends were trimmed by 6 bases and 1 base, with 12 bases remaining between them. Germline CDR1 reads KGHSH; CDR2 reads LQKENI. Note on this clone: No antigen is known for it.

13 Jbeta primers and 60 Vbeta primers were used for the PCR. Repertoires were generated with immunoSEQ multiplex PCR, while TCRdb's copy carries only in-frame clones and drops some. Found here are under 200,000 clones, around four fifths of them singletons; the top ten hold 1.5% to 2%. The receptor's source is a man younger than 30 in good health and CMV-seronegative. The chain employs TRBV18 and TRBJ1-4; D unclear. Sequencing was performed on PBMCs. The CDR3 DNA reads TGTGCCAGCTCCTACCGATCTAGAACTAATGAAAAACTGTTTTTT. This codes for CASSYRSRTNEKLFF.